This T cell receptor beta chain was recorded in a study of T cell repertoires in cytomegalovirus infection. Turning to the study itself: Both recently identified HLA-C-restricted and well-studied HLA-B-restricted CMV epitopes were used in the study. Signatures in public TCR beta sequences pointed to both CMV infection and matching HLA type.

This CDR3 is 15 amino acids long. Looked up from germline, CDR1 is SGHTA and CDR2 is FQGNSA. V was cut by 6 bases and J by 1 base, with 15 bases left in between. TCRdb re-analysed the reads in MiXCR, keeping a single row per CDR3 protein. Of about 770,000 distinct CDR3 sequences in the sample, roughly 29% were seen once. General study findings and limits: Predominance within the ex vivo response was attributable to HLA-C-restricted CMV-specific TCR beta clonotypes. Using cumulative public TCR beta family frequency, the authors identified those who carried CMV together with the relevant HLA.

This clonotype appeared many times. Its antigen is currently unknown. Specimen: cultured CD8+ T cells from PBMCs, collected from culture after CMV antigen stimulation. The TCR was taken from a human donor in good health (CMV status not recorded). Some clones in this sample may be carry-over from other donors' samples. The chain recombines TRBV7-2 with TRBJ1-1; D is unclear. CDR3 amino acids: CASSPRRGSNTEAFF. For the CDR3, the DNA is TGTGCCAGCAGTCCCCGTCGGGGTTCGAACACTGAAGCTTTCTTT.